This entry concerns a single TCR beta chain. Its target is unknown. This specimen belongs to a study of cytomegalovirus exposure and HLA in healthy donors. Study-wide results and limits: Approximately 160 TCR beta chains were listed as cytomegalovirus-associated. The study found most TCR sequences rare, yet found some public TCRs in many donors. Subsequent analysis showed first-cohort TCR clusters tending to co-occur in 95 to 150 validation repertoires.

The assay was immunoSEQ multiplex PCR, and TCRdb's table has in-frame clones only and misses some. The data contain roughly 170,000 clones, around 82% of them seen just once; the ten biggest clones take up 2.8%. The germline CDR1 and CDR2 sequences are SQVTM and ANQGSEA. The germline V and J ends were trimmed by 4 bases and 8 bases, with 8 bases remaining between them. CDR3 length equals 10 residues. It was the approximately 130-subject validation cohort, separate from the roughly 700-subject first cohort, to which the donors belonged. This chain links TRBV29-1 with TRBJ1-1; TRBD1 might be the D (5 bases). Sequencing was done on a sample of PBMCs. The sequence came from a woman aged 18-29 years in good health and CMV-seropositive. The CDR3 spells CSVGGVEAFF. The CDR3 DNA sequence: TGCAGCGTTGGGGGGGTCGAAGCTTTCTTT. Full variable domain (remainder filled in from reference TRBV29-1 and TRBJ1-1): SAVISQKPSRDICQRGTSLTIQCQVDSQVTMMFWYRQQPGQSLTLIATANQGSEATYESGFVIDKFPISRPNLTFSTLTVSNMSPEDSSIYLCSVGGVEAFFGQGTRLTVV.